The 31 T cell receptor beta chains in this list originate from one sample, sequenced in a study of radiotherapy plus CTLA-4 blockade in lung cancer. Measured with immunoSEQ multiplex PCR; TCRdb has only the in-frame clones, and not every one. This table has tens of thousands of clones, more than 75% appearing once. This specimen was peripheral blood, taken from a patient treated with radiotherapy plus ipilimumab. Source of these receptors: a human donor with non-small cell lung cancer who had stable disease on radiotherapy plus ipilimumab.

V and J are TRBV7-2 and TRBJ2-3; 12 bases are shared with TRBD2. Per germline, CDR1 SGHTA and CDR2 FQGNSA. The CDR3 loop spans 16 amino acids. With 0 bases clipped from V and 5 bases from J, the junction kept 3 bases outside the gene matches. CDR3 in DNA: TGTGCCAGCAGCTTAGCCGGGACTAGCGGGCAAGATACGCAGTATTTT. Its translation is CASSLAGTSGQDTQYF.

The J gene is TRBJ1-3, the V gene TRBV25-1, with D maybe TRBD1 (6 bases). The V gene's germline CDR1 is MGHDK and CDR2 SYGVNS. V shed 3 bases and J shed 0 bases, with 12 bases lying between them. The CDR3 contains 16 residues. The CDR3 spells CASSDLWTDSGNTIYF. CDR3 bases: TGTGCCAGCAGTGACCTGTGGACAGACTCTGGAAACACCATATATTTT.

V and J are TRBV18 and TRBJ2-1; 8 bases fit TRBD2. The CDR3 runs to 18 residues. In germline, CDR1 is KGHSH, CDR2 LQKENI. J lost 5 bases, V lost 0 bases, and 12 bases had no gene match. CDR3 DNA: TGTGCCAGCTCACCACCGGGGCCAACTAGCGGAACTAACAATGAGCAGTTCTTC. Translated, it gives CASSPPGPTSGTNNEQFF.

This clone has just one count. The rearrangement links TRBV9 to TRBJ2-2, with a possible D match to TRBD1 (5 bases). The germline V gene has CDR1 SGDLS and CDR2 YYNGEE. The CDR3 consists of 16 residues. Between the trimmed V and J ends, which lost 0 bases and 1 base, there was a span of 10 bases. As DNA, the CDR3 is TGTGCCAGCAGCGTAGCAGGGCAAATGAACACCGGGGAGCTGTTTTTT. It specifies CASSVAGQMNTGELFF.

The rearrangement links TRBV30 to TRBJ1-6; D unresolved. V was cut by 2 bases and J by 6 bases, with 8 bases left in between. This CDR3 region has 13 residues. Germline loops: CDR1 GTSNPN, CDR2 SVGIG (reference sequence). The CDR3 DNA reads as TGTGCCTGGAGTCTGTCAACTAATTCACCCCTCCACTTT. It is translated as CAWSLSTNSPLHF.

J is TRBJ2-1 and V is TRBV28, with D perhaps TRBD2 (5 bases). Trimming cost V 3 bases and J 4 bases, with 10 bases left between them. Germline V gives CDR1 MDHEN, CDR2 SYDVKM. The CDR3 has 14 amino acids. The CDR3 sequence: CASSFLDLYNEQFF. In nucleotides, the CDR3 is TGTGCCAGCAGTTTCCTGGACTTGTACAATGAGCAGTTCTTC. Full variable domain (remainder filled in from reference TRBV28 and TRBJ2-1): DVKVTQSSRYLVKRTGEKVFLECVQDMDHENMFWYRQDPGLGLRLIYFSYDVKMKEKGDIPEGYSVSREKKERFSLILESASTNQTSMYLCASSFLDLYNEQFFGPGTRLTVL.

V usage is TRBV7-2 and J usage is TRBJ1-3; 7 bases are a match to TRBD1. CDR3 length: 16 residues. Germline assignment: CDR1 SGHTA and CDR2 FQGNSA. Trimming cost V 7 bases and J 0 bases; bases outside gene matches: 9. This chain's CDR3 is CASTPGRGPSGNTIYF. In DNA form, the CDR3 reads TGTGCCAGCACTCCCGGTAGGGGGCCCTCTGGAAACACCATATATTTT. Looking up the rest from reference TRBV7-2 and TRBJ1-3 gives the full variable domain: GAGVSQSPSNKVTEKGKDVELRCDPISGHTALYWYRQSLGQGLEFLIYFQGNSAPDKSGLPSDRFSAERTGGSVSTLTIQRTQQEDSAVYLCASTPGRGPSGNTIYFGEGSWLTVV.

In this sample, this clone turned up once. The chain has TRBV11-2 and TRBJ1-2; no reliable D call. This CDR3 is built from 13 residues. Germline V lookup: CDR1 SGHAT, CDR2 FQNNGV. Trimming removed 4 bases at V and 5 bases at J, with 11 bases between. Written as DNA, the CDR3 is TGTGCCAGCAGCTCCGAGGTCCTTTATGGCTACACCTTC. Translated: CASSSEVLYGYTF.

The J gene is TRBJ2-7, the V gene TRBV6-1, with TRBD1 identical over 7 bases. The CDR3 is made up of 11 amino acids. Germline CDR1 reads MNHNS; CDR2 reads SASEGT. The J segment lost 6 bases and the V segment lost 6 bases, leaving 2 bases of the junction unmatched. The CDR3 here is CASRTGSEQYF. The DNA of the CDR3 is TGTGCCAGCAGGACAGGGTCCGAGCAGTACTTC.

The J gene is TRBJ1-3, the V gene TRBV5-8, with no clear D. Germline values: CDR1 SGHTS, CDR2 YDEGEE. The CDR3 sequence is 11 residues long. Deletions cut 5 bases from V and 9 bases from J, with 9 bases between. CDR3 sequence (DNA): TGTGCCAGCAGTCGATTTAGCACCATATATTTT. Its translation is CASSRFSTIYF.

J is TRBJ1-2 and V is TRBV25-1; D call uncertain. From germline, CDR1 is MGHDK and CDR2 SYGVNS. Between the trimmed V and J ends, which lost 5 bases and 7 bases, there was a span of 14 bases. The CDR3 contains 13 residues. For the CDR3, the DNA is TGTGCCAGCAGTCCCCCGGGAGTGGGTGGCTACACCTTC. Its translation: CASSPPGVGGYTF.

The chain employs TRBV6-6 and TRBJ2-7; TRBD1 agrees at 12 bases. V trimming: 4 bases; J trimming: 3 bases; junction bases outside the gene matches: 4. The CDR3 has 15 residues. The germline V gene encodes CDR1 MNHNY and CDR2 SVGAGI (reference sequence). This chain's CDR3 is CASSSGQGAIYEQYF. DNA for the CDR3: TGTGCCAGCAGTTCGGGACAGGGGGCGATCTACGAGCAGTACTTC.

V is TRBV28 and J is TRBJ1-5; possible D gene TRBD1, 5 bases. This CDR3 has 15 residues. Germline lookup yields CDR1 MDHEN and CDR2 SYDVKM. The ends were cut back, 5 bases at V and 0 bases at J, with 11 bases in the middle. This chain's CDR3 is CASSLQVHSNQPQHF. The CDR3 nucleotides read TGTGCCAGCAGTCTACAGGTCCATAGCAATCAGCCCCAGCATTTT.

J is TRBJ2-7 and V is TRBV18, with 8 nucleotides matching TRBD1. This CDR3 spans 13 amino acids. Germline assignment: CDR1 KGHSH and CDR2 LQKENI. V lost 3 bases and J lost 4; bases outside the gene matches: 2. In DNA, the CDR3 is TGTGCCAGCTCACCGGGACAGGAATACGAGCAGTACTTC. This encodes CASSPGQEYEQYF.

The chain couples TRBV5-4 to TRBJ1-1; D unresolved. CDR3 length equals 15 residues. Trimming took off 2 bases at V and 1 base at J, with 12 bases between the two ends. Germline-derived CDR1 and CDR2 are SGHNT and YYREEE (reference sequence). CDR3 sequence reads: CASSLPGAGNTEAFF. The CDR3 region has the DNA TGTGCCAGCAGCTTACCAGGTGCGGGGAACACTGAAGCTTTCTTT.

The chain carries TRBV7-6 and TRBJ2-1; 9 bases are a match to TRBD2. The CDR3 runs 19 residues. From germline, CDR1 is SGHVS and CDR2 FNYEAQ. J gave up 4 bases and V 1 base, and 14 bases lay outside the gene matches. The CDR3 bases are TGTGCCAGCAGCTTAGAGGTCCGTCGGGCGGGAGGGATATACAATGAGCAGTTCTTC. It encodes CASSLEVRRAGGIYNEQFF.

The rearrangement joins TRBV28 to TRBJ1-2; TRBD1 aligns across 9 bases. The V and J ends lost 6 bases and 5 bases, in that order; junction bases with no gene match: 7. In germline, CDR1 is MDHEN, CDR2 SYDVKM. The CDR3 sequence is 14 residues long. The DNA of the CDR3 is TGTGCCAGCAGGGGGGGACAGGGATCTTATGGCTACACCTTC. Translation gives CASRGGQGSYGYTF.

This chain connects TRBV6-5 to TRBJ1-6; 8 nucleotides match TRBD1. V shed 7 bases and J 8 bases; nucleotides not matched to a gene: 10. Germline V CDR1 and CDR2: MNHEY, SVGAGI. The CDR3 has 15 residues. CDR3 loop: CASKDYRGLDSPLHF. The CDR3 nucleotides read TGTGCCAGCAAAGATTACAGGGGGTTGGATTCACCCCTCCACTTT.

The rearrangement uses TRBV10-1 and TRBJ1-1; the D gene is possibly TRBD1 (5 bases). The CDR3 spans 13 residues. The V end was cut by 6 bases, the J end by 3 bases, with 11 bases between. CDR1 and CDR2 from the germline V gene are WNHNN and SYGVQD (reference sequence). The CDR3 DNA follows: TGCGCCAGCAGGGAAGGGGCCTACACTGAAGCTTTCTTT. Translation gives CASREGAYTEAFF.

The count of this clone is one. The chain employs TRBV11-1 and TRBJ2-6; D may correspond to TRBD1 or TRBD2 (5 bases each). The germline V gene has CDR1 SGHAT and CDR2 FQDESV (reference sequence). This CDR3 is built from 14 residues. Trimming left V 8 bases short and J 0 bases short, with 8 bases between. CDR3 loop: CASGTNSGANVLTF. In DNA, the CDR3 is TGTGCCAGCGGGACCAACTCTGGGGCCAACGTCCTGACTTTC.

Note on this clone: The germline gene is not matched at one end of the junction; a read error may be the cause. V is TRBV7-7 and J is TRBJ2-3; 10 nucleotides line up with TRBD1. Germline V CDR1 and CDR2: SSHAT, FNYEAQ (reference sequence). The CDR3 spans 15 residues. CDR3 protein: CASSPGTGDKDTQYF. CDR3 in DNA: TGTGCTAGCAGCCCGGGGACAGGGGATAAAGATACGCAGTATTTT. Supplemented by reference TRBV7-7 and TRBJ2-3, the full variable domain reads GAGVSQSPRYKVTKRGQDVTLRCDPISSHATLYWYQQALGQGPEFLTYFNYEAQPDKSGLPSDRFSAERPEGSISTLTIQRTEQRDSAMYRCASSPGTGDKDTQYFGPGTRLTVL.

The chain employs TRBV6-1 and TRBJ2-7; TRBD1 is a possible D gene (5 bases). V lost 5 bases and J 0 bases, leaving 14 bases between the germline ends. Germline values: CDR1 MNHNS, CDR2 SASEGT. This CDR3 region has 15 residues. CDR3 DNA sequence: TGTGCCAGCAGTCAGGGTAGTTGGCGCTCCTACGAGCAGTACTTC. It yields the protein CASSQGSWRSYEQYF.

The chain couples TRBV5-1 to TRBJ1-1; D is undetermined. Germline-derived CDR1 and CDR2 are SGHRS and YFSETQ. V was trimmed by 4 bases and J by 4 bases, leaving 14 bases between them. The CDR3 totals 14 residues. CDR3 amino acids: CASSGGYAGTEAFF. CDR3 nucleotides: TGCGCCAGCAGCGGAGGCTACGCCGGCACTGAAGCTTTCTTT.

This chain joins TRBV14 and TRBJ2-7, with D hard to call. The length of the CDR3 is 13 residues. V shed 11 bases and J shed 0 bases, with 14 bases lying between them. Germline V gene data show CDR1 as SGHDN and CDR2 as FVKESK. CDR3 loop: CACAPLSSYEQYF. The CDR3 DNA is TGTGCCTGCGCCCCCCTTAGCTCCTACGAGCAGTACTTC.

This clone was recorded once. The CDR3 DNA reads TGTGCCATCAGGGAGCAGATGAACACTGAAGCTTTCTTT. Translating gives CAIREQMNTEAFF. The V gene is TRBV10-3, the J gene TRBJ1-1; D unclear. The CDR3 has 13 residues. Trimming pared 6 bases from V and 0 bases from J, leaving 8 bases between. The germline V gene encodes CDR1 ENHRY and CDR2 SYGVKD.

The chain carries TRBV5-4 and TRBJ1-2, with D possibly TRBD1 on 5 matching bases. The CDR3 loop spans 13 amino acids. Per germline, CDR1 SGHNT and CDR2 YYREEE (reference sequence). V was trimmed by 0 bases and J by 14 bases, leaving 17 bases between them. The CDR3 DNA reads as TGTGCCAGCAGCTTGGTGCCGGGACGCCATTCAACCTTC. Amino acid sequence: CASSLVPGRHSTF. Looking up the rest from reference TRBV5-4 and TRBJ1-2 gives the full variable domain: ETGVTQSPTHLIKTRGQQVTLRCSSQSGHNTVSWYQQALGQGPQFIFQYYREEENGRGNFPPRFSGLQFPNYSSELNVNALELDDSALYLCASSLVPGRHSTFGSGTRLTVV.

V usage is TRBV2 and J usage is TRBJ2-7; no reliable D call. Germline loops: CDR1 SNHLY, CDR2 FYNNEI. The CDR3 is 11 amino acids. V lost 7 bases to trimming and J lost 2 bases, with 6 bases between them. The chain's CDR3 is CASNGPYEQYF. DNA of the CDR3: TGTGCCAGCAACGGGCCCTACGAGCAGTACTTC.

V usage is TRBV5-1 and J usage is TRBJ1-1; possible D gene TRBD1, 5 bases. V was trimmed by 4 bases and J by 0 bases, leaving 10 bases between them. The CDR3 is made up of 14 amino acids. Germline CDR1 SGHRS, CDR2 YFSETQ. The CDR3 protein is CASSLGDLNTEAFF. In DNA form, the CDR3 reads TGCGCCAGCAGCCTTGGGGACTTGAACACTGAAGCTTTCTTT.

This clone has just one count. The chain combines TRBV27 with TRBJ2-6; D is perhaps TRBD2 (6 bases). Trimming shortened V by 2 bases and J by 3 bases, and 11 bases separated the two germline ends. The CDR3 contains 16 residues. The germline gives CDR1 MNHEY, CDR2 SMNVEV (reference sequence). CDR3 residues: CASSLRGTLGANVLTF. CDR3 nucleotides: TGTGCCAGCAGTTTACGGGGGACCCTTGGGGCCAACGTCCTGACTTTC. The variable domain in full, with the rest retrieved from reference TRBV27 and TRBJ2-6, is EAQVTQNPRYLITVTGKKLTVTCSQNMNHEYMSWYRQDPGLGLRQIYYSMNVEVTDKGDVPEGYKVSRKEKRNFPLILESPSPNQTSLYFCASSLRGTLGANVLTFGAGSRLTVL.

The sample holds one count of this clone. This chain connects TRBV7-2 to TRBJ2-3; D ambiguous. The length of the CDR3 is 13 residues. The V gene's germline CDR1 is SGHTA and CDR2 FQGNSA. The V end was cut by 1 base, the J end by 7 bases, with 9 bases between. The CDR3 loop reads CASSLDFLNTQYF. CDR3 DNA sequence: TGTGCCAGCAGCTTAGACTTCCTTAATACGCAGTATTTT.

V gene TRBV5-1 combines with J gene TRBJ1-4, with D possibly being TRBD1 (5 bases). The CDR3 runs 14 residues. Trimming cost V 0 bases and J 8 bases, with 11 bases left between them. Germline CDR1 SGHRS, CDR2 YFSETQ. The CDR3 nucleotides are TGCGCCAGCAGCTTGGACGCAGGGAACGAAAAACTGTTTTTT. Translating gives CASSLDAGNEKLFF. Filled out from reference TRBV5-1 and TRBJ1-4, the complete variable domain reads KAGVTQTPRYLIKTRGQQVTLSCSPISGHRSVSWYQQTPGQGLQFLFEYFSETQRNKGNFPGRFSGRQFSNSRSEMNVSTLELGDSALYLCASSLDAGNEKLFFGSGTQLSVL.